These 9 T cell receptor beta chains share one sample of origin, sequenced in a study of blood T cell repertoires in COVID-19. The protocol was immunoSEQ multiplex PCR, while the TCRdb copy is restricted to in-frame clones and leaves out a portion. The sample shows 150,000 to 200,000 clones, roughly four fifths of them seen only once. The source material was peripheral blood. Receptors were obtained from a woman aged 70-85 years with COVID-19, enrolled during active disease.

This clone was observed a single time. This rearrangement joins TRBV5-1 to TRBJ1-3; D gene unclear. The V end was cut by 4 bases, the J end by 0 bases, with 8 bases between. The germline V gene encodes CDR1 SGHRS and CDR2 YFSETQ. CDR3 length: 14 residues. The CDR3 bases are TGCGCCAGCAGCCGAGGGAACTCTGGAAACACCATATATTTT. It is translated as CASSRGNSGNTIYF.

In this sample, this clone turned up once. The genes are TRBV5-1 and TRBJ2-1, with 9 bases aligning to TRBD2. Germline values: CDR1 SGHRS, CDR2 YFSETQ. Trimming cost V 3 bases and J 5 bases; bases outside gene matches: 9. The CDR3 runs to 16 residues. CDR3 sequence: CASSYRLAEFDNEQFF. The CDR3 bases are TGCGCCAGCAGCTATCGACTAGCGGAATTCGACAATGAGCAGTTCTTC.

The chain carries TRBV7-2 and TRBJ2-1; 10 bases match TRBD2. CDR1 is SGHTA and CDR2 is FQGNSA in the germline V gene. J gave up 0 bases and V 4 bases, and 3 bases lay outside the gene matches. This CDR3 contains 16 residues. CDR3 protein: CASSSRLAGSYNEQFF. The CDR3 DNA sequence: TGTGCCAGCAGCTCCCGACTAGCGGGCTCCTACAATGAGCAGTTCTTC.

This clone came up a few times. The chain combines TRBV2 with TRBJ1-1, with D maybe TRBD1 (6 bases). The germline V and J ends were trimmed by 7 bases and 0 bases, with 12 bases remaining between them. The CDR3 sequence is 14 residues long. In germline, CDR1 is SNHLY, CDR2 FYNNEI. The CDR3 DNA reads TGTGCCAGCATCGTTGACAGGTTGAACACTGAAGCTTTCTTT. Translation: CASIVDRLNTEAFF. Full variable domain (rest looked up from reference TRBV2 and TRBJ1-1): EPEVTQTPSHQVTQMGQEVILRCVPISNHLYFYWYRQILGQKVEFLVSFYNNEISEKSEIFDDQFSVERPDGSNFTLKIRSTKLEDSAMYFCASIVDRLNTEAFFGQGTRLTVV.

In this sample, this clone turned up once. The rearrangement links TRBV2 to TRBJ2-1, with 11 positions matching TRBD2. This CDR3 region has 17 residues. Unmatched junction bases numbered 9, after V lost 3 bases and J lost 5 bases. Germline lookup yields CDR1 SNHLY and CDR2 FYNNEI. The CDR3 loop reads CASSDTPGLADHNEQFF. The CDR3 DNA sequence: TGTGCCAGCAGTGACACCCCGGGACTAGCGGATCACAATGAGCAGTTCTTC. Complete variable domain (other parts from reference TRBV2 and TRBJ2-1): EPEVTQTPSHQVTQMGQEVILRCVPISNHLYFYWYRQILGQKVEFLVSFYNNEISEKSEIFDDQFSVERPDGSNFTLKIRSTKLEDSAMYFCASSDTPGLADHNEQFFGPGTRLTVL.

The genes are TRBV19 and TRBJ2-3; 12 positions match TRBD1. This CDR3 contains 15 residues. After removal of 3 bases from V and 6 bases from J, the junction contained 4 bases not matched to a gene. Germline CDR1 is LNHDA and CDR2 is SQIVND (reference sequence). As DNA, the CDR3 is TGTGCCAGTAGTATCTCGGGACAGGGGGCGGATACGCAGTATTTT. Amino acid sequence: CASSISGQGADTQYF.

This clone was found once. This sequence joins TRBV28 and TRBJ1-2, with a tentative D call TRBD1 (6 bases). Germline V gene data show CDR1 as MDHEN and CDR2 as SYDVKM. V lost 0 bases and J lost 4, with 18 bases in between. This CDR3 is built from 17 residues. The CDR3 nucleotides are TGTGCCAGCAGTTTATGGGGGGCCCTCGCGCATAGCTATGGCTACACCTTC. It yields the protein CASSLWGALAHSYGYTF.

The chain has TRBV15 and TRBJ2-1, with 11 bases fitting TRBD1. With V trimmed by 3 bases and J by 7 bases, 2 bases remained unmatched. The CDR3 runs to 14 residues. Per germline, CDR1 LNHNV and CDR2 YYDKDF (reference sequence). CDR3 protein: CATSRDRGPNEQFF. The CDR3 DNA is TGTGCCACCAGCAGGGACAGGGGGCCGAATGAGCAGTTCTTC.

The CDR3 sequence: CASSSAGAGLQPQHF. As DNA, the CDR3 is TGTGCCAGCAGCTCGGCGGGGGCAGGGCTTCAGCCCCAGCATTTT. The chain carries TRBV5-6 and TRBJ1-5, with D perhaps matching TRBD1 (6 bases). Trimming removed 3 bases from V and 6 bases from J, with 16 bases in between. CDR1 SGHDT and CDR2 YYEEEE come from the germline V gene. The CDR3 is 15 residues long.